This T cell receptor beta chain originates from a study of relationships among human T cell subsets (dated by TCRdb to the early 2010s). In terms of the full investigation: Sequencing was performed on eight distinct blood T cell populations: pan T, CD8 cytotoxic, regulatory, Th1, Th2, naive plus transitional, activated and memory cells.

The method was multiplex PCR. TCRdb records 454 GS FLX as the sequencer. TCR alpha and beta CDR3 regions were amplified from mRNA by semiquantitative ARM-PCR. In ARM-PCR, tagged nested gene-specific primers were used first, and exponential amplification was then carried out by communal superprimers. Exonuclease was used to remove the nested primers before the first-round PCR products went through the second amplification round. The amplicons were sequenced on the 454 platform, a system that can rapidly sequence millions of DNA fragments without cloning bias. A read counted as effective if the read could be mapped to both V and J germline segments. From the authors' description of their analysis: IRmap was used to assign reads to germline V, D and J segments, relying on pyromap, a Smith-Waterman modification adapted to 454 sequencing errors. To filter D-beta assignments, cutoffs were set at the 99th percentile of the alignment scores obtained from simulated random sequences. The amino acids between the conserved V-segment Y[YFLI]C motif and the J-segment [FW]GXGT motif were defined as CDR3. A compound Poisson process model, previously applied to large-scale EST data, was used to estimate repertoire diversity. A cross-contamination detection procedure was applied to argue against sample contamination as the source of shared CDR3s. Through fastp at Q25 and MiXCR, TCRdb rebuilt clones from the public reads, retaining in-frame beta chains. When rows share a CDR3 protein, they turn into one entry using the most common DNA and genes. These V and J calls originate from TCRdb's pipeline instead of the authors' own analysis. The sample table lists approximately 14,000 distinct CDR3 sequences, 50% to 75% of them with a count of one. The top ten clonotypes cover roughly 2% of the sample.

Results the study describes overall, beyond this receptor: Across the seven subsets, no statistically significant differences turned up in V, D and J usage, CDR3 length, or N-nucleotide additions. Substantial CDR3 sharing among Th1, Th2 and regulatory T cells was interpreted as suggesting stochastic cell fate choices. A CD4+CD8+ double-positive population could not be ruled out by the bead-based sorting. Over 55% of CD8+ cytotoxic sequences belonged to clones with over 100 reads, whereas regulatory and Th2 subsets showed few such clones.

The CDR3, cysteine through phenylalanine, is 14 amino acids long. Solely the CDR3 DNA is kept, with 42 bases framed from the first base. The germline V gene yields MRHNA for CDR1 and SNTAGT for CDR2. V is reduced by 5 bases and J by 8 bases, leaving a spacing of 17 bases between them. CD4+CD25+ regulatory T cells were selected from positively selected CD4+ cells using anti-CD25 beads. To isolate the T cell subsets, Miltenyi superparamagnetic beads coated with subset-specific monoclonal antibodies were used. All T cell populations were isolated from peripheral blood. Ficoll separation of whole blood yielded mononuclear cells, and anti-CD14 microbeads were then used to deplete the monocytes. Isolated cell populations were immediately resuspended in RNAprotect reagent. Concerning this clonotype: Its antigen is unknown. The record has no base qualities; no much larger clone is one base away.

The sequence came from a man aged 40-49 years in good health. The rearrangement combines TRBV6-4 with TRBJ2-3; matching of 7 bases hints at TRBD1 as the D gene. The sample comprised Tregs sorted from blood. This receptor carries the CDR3 CASSWSTEGATQYF. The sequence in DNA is TGTGCCAGCAGTTGGAGCACGGAGGGGGCTACGCAGTATTTT.